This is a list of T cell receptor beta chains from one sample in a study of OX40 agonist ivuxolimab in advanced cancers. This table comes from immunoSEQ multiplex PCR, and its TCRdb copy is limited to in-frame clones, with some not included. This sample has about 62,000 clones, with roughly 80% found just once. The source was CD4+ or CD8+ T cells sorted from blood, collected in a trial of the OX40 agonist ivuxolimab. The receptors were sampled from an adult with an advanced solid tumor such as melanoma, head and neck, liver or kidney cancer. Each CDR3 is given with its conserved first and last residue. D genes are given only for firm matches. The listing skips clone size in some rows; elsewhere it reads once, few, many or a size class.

TGTGCCAGTAGTATAGGAGGAGCAGTTTTTACTGGAAACACCATATATTTT,CASSIGGAVFTGNTIYF,TRBJ1-3,TRBV19,.,.
TGTGCCAGCAGTCAGACCACCCCCGCGGGCCGCTACAGTGAGCAGTACTTC,CASSQTTPAGRYSEQYF,TRBJ2-7,TRBV28,medium-sized,.
TGTGCCAGCAGCCTTGCCCGGTCGTCCTACGAGCAGTACTTC,CASSLARSSYEQYF,TRBJ2-7,TRBV6-5,.,.
TGCGCCAGCAGCTTGGCGGGGGGCAATAACCAAGAGACCCAGTACTTC,CASSLAGGNNQETQYF,TRBJ2-5,TRBV5-1,.,.
TGTGCCAGCAGCTTAGACATACTGAACACTGAAGCTTTCTTT,CASSLDILNTEAFF,TRBJ1-1,TRBV7-2,.,.
TGCGCCAGCAGCCAGCCTCACCGGGGCAGTGAAAAACTGTTTTTT,CASSQPHRGSEKLFF,TRBJ1-4,TRBV4-1,.,.
TGTGCCAGCAGCACCGGGACTAGCGGGTATGCCTACGAGCAGTACTTC,CASSTGTSGYAYEQYF,TRBJ2-7,TRBV9,.,TRBD2
TGTGCCAGCAGCTTCCCCACCGATGAGCAGTTCTTC,CASSFPTDEQFF,TRBJ2-1,TRBV7-9,.,.
TGTGCCAGTACTCGGACAGGGGGAGTAGATACGCAGTATTTT,CASTRTGGVDTQYF,TRBJ2-3,TRBV19,.,TRBD1
TGTGCCAGCAGCTTACACAGGGGCACAGATACGCAGTATTTT,CASSLHRGTDTQYF,TRBJ2-3,TRBV11-3,.,.
TGTGCCAGCCGAGGATCTAGCGGAGCAGATACGCAGTATTTT,CASRGSSGADTQYF,TRBJ2-3,TRBV11-2,.,TRBD2
TGTGCCAGCAGTTTAGCCCCCTTTGACCGGGGTAGCTCTGGGGCCAACGTCCTGACTTTC,CASSLAPFDRGSSGANVLTF,TRBJ2-6,TRBV27,.,.
TGTGCCAGCAGTTCGCCGAGCTCTGGAAACACCATATATTTT,CASSSPSSGNTIYF,TRBJ1-3,TRBV28,.,.
TGCGCCAGCAGCTCCGGGACAGGGAGGGATACGCAGTATTTT,CASSSGTGRDTQYF,TRBJ2-3,TRBV5-1,.,TRBD1
TGTGCCAGCAGCCCCGAGGGGGGCCACAATTCACCCCTCCACTTT,CASSPEGGHNSPLHF,TRBJ1-6,TRBV6-5,.,.
TGTGCCAGCAGCCCTTGGACACTGCGGATGAACACTGAAGCTTTCTTT,CASSPWTLRMNTEAFF,TRBJ1-1,TRBV5-4,.,.
TGTGCCAGCAGTCTCACCTGGACAGAGGTCGGTGGCTACACCTTC,CASSLTWTEVGGYTF,TRBJ1-2,TRBV6-5,.,.
TGTGCCAGCAGCCCGACGGGGGGACAGGGGTTTTGGGAAAAACTGTTTTTT,CASSPTGGQGFWEKLFF,TRBJ1-4,TRBV11-2,.,TRBD1
TGTGCCAGCAGTTCAGGGGGCTCCCGAAACAATGAGCAGTTCTTC,CASSSGGSRNNEQFF,TRBJ2-1,TRBV7-9,.,TRBD1
TGTGCCTGGAGTGTTCAGCGGACTAGCGGGAGGGCCACCCACGAGCAGTACTTC,CAWSVQRTSGRATHEQYF,TRBJ2-7,TRBV30,.,TRBD2
TGTGCCAGCAGTGTGCAGGGCGGGGTAATCGATGAGCAGTTCTTC,CASSVQGGVIDEQFF,TRBJ2-1,TRBV6-4,.,.
TGTGCCAGCAGCTTAAACACCGGGGAGCTGTTTTTT,CASSLNTGELFF,TRBJ2-2,TRBV7-3,once,.
TGTGCTAGCAGCTTAGGACCCTATCAGCCCCAGCATTTT,CASSLGPYQPQHF,TRBJ1-5,TRBV7-7,once,.
TGTGCCAGCAGTTTACAGGGTTTGGGCACTGAAGCTTTCTTT,CASSLQGLGTEAFF,TRBJ1-1,TRBV6-1,.,.
TGTGCCAGCAGTACCTCAGGGGCTGGCTACACCTTC,CASSTSGAGYTF,TRBJ1-2,TRBV6-5,.,.
TGTGCCAGCAGTCTTGGGGGGGCGGTCTATGGCTACACCTTC,CASSLGGAVYGYTF,TRBJ1-2,TRBV28,.,.
TGTGCCAGCAGCCCCCCCGGGGGACAGAAGGTGGAAACCGGGGAGCTGTTTTTT,CASSPPGGQKVETGELFF,TRBJ2-2,TRBV9,.,.
TGTGCCAGTAGTAGTGCGGGGCAAAACATTCAGTACTTC,CASSSAGQNIQYF,TRBJ2-4,TRBV19,.,.
TGTGCCAGCTCACCACGACAGGGTGGCAATCAGCCCCAGCATTTT,CASSPRQGGNQPQHF,TRBJ1-5,TRBV18,.,TRBD1
TGTGCCAGCAGTGTGAGTGGGACAGGGGGCTACGAGCAGTTCTTC,CASSVSGTGGYEQFF,TRBJ2-1,TRBV28,.,TRBD1
TGTGCCAGTAGCACACAGTCCGCCGGCAATCAGCCCCAGCATTTT,CASSTQSAGNQPQHF,TRBJ1-5,TRBV19,.,.
TGTGCCAGCAGCCAATCCGGGACAGGGCCGGCGTACGAGCAGTACTTC,CASSQSGTGPAYEQYF,TRBJ2-7,TRBV4-2,.,TRBD1
TGTGCCACCCGGACTAGCGGGGGAGAGACCCAGTACTTC,CATRTSGGETQYF,TRBJ2-5,TRBV2,.,TRBD2
TGTGCCACCAGCAGAGATACGGCAGAAGAGACCCAGTACTTC,CATSRDTAEETQYF,TRBJ2-5,TRBV15,.,.
TGTGCCAGCTCACCACTCTTCTACGGACAGGGAAGACAGCCCCAGCATTTT,CASSPLFYGQGRQPQHF,TRBJ1-5,TRBV18,once,TRBD1
TGTGCCAGCAGTTTCCTACGGGCGGGGAATGTGGATACGCAGTATTTT,CASSFLRAGNVDTQYF,TRBJ2-3,TRBV28,.,.
TGTGCCAGCAGTTTTAGGGACAGGGTATCCGGGACCCAGTACTTC,CASSFRDRVSGTQYF,TRBJ2-5,TRBV28,.,TRBD1
TGCAGCGCTGCGTCTAGCGGGAGATACAATGAGCAGTTCTTC,CSAASSGRYNEQFF,TRBJ2-1,TRBV29-1,.,TRBD2
TGCGCCAGCAGCCAAGTAAACAGTAGAGTTGGGGCCAACGTCCTGACTTTC,CASSQVNSRVGANVLTF,TRBJ2-6,TRBV4-3,.,.
TGTGCCAGCAGTGACTCGAAGGGGGGCATCTATGGCTACACCTTC,CASSDSKGGIYGYTF,TRBJ1-2,TRBV6-4,.,.
TGTGCCACAAGGCGGGACCCTGCCAATGTCCTGACTTTC,CATRRDPANVLTF,TRBJ2-6,TRBV15,once,.
TGTGCCAGCAGCTTAGATGGGAGGGCTCAAGAGACCCAGTACTTC,CASSLDGRAQETQYF,TRBJ2-5,TRBV11-2,.,TRBD2
TGTGCCAGTAGTATCGACAGACGCCAGCCCCAGCATTTT,CASSIDRRQPQHF,TRBJ1-5,TRBV19,.,.
TGTGCCAGCAGCTTAGCGGGACAGTTATTGGGGGGCTCTGGAAACACCATATATTTT,CASSLAGQLLGGSGNTIYF,TRBJ1-3,TRBV7-9,.,TRBD1
TGTGCCAGCAGCTTGGTTACAGGTGACTACAATGAGCAGTTCTTC,CASSLVTGDYNEQFF,TRBJ2-1,TRBV7-9,.,.
TGTGCCAGCAGCTTGACTGGGGCCAACGTCCTGACTTTC,CASSLTGANVLTF,TRBJ2-6,TRBV5-4,.,.
TGTGCCAGCAGCCCGGGGACAGGGGGTTTCTATGGCTACACCTTC,CASSPGTGGFYGYTF,TRBJ1-2,TRBV5-6,once,TRBD1
TGCGCCAGCAGCCAAGAAGGGGGTGCTGGGGCCAACGTCCTGACTTTC,CASSQEGGAGANVLTF,TRBJ2-6,TRBV4-3,few,.
TGTGCCAGCAGCCAAGACAGGAACTCCTACGAGCAGTACTTC,CASSQDRNSYEQYF,TRBJ2-7,TRBV7-6,.,.
TGCAGACCTGGGGGCAAAGGCTACACCTTC,CRPGGKGYTF,TRBJ1-2,TRBV20-1,.,.
TGTGCCAGCAGTAAGGACACCCCCCGTGGGGCCAACGTCCTGACTTTC,CASSKDTPRGANVLTF,TRBJ2-6,TRBV2,.,.
TGTGCCAGCAGCTTAGAGCCCCGGGAGACCCAGTACTTC,CASSLEPRETQYF,TRBJ2-5,TRBV7-2,.,.
TGTGCCAGCGAGACAGGGGCAAACGAGCAGTACTTC,CASETGANEQYF,TRBJ2-7,TRBV7-9,few,TRBD1
TGTGCCAGCAGCACCGGGACAGGGAGGGATGAGCAGTTCTTC,CASSTGTGRDEQFF,TRBJ2-1,TRBV7-7,.,TRBD1
TGTGCCAGCAGTTCGACAGGGGGCTTCAACGAGCAGTACTTC,CASSSTGGFNEQYF,TRBJ2-7,TRBV28,.,TRBD1
TGTGCCAGTAGTACAGGGAGGTTTTCCATGAACACTGAAGCTTTCTTT,CASSTGRFSMNTEAFF,TRBJ1-1,TRBV19,once,.
TGTGCCAGCAGTTACGTCTCTCAAACAGCTGGAAACACCATATATTTT,CASSYVSQTAGNTIYF,TRBJ1-3,TRBV6-5,.,.
TGTGCCACCAGCAGAGATGGGACCTTCGAGTACCAAGAGACCCAGTACTTC,CATSRDGTFEYQETQYF,TRBJ2-5,TRBV15,.,.
TGTGCCAGCACCCATTCGGGGGGCTCTGGAAACACCATATATTTT,CASTHSGGSGNTIYF,TRBJ1-3,TRBV7-2,.,.
TGTGCCATCAGTGACGGGGGCTGGTATGGCTACACCTTC,CAISDGGWYGYTF,TRBJ1-2,TRBV6-6,.,.